The rows below give T cell receptor beta chains drawn from one sample of a study of blood T cells in healthy people across ages. Using its own MiXCR run on the 5' RACE reads, TCRdb lists one record per CDR3 protein. The repertoire holds 1.5 million to 2 million distinct CDR3 sequences, with around half as singletons. The sequenced material came from blood. The origin of the receptors is a woman aged 40 to 49 in good health. Both conserved end residues are part of each CDR3. A D gene is named only where the DNA matches it firmly. Size is omitted from some rows. Given values are once, few, many or a class for expanded clones.

j_call: TRBJ1-6
clone_size: .
v_call: TRBV4-3
d_call: TRBD1
cdr3_nt: TGCGCCAGCAGCCATACAGGGGGCGATTCACCCCTCCACTTT
cdr3_aa: CASSHTGGDSPLHF

j_call: TRBJ1-1
clone_size: .
v_call: TRBV20-1
d_call: .
cdr3_nt: TGCAGTGCTAGAGTGGGGGTAAAGTCATCGAACACTGAAGCTTTCTTT
cdr3_aa: CSARVGVKSSNTEAFF

j_call: TRBJ2-1
clone_size: .
v_call: TRBV6-6
d_call: .
cdr3_nt: TGTGCCAGCAGGGGGGCGGGAGACGAGCAGTTCTTC
cdr3_aa: CASRGAGDEQFF

j_call: TRBJ2-3
clone_size: .
v_call: TRBV7-2
d_call: TRBD2
cdr3_nt: TGTGCCAGCAGCTTCGGGGGGGCGGTAGTTGCAGATACGCAGTATTTT
cdr3_aa: CASSFGGAVVADTQYF

j_call: TRBJ2-5
clone_size: .
v_call: TRBV6-5
d_call: .
cdr3_nt: TGTGCCAGCAGTACCTGGACAGAACAAGAGACCCAGTACTTC
cdr3_aa: CASSTWTEQETQYF

j_call: TRBJ2-3
clone_size: once
v_call: TRBV6-1
d_call: TRBD1
cdr3_nt: TGTGCCAGCAACGAGGGGGCAGGTGGCACAGATACGCAGTATTTT
cdr3_aa: CASNEGAGGTDTQYF

j_call: TRBJ2-5
clone_size: few
v_call: TRBV20-1
d_call: TRBD1
cdr3_nt: TGCAGTGCTAGGGAGGGACAGGGGGCGACGGAGACCCAGTACTTC
cdr3_aa: CSAREGQGATETQYF

j_call: TRBJ2-3
clone_size: .
v_call: TRBV5-6
d_call: .
cdr3_nt: TGTGCCAGCATTTCTCCAGGGTTAACAGATACGCAGTATTTT
cdr3_aa: CASISPGLTDTQYF

j_call: TRBJ2-1
clone_size: .
v_call: TRBV7-2
d_call: TRBD2
cdr3_nt: TGTGCCAGCATCTCGGGAGCGGGGGGAGGCAATGAGCAGTTCTTC
cdr3_aa: CASISGAGGGNEQFF

j_call: TRBJ2-2
clone_size: many
v_call: TRBV7-9
d_call: .
cdr3_nt: TGTGCCAGCAGCTTGGGGGGCACCGGGGAGCTGTTTTTT
cdr3_aa: CASSLGGTGELFF

j_call: TRBJ2-4
clone_size: once
v_call: TRBV7-9
d_call: TRBD1
cdr3_nt: TGTGCCAGCAGCTCTTTACCGGGACAGGGGAGCAATGAGCAGTACTTC
cdr3_aa: CASSSLPGQGSNEQYF

j_call: TRBJ2-5
clone_size: .
v_call: TRBV7-2
d_call: TRBD1
cdr3_nt: TGTGCCAGCAGCTCGGACAGGGTTAAGGGAGAGACCCAGTACTTC
cdr3_aa: CASSSDRVKGETQYF

j_call: TRBJ1-2
clone_size: few
v_call: TRBV27
d_call: .
cdr3_nt: TGTGCCAGCAGTCTCGCGGCTGCTTATGGCTACACCTTC
cdr3_aa: CASSLAAAYGYTF

j_call: TRBJ2-1
clone_size: .
v_call: TRBV7-2
d_call: TRBD2
cdr3_nt: TGTGCCAGCAGCTGGCTAGCGGGGCTAGGCAATGAGCGGTTCTTC
cdr3_aa: CASSWLAGLGNERFF

j_call: TRBJ1-2
clone_size: .
v_call: TRBV20-1
d_call: .
cdr3_nt: TGCAGTGCTGTCTCCGGTACAGTTAATCATGGCTACACCTTC
cdr3_aa: CSAVSGTVNHGYTF

j_call: TRBJ2-3
clone_size: .
v_call: TRBV6-5
d_call: .
cdr3_nt: TGTGCCAGCAGGGAGACGCGGAGCACAGATACGCAGTATTTT
cdr3_aa: CASRETRSTDTQYF

j_call: TRBJ1-1
clone_size: .
v_call: TRBV20-1
d_call: TRBD1
cdr3_nt: TGCAGTGCTAGACCATTTCTGACAGGGGGTGGGGAAGCTTTCTTT
cdr3_aa: CSARPFLTGGGEAFF

j_call: TRBJ2-3
clone_size: few
v_call: TRBV7-2
d_call: TRBD2
cdr3_nt: TGTGCCAGCAGCTTATCTTCGTATAGCGGGAGCACAGATACGCAGTATTTT
cdr3_aa: CASSLSSYSGSTDTQYF

j_call: TRBJ2-6
clone_size: .
v_call: TRBV15
d_call: .
cdr3_nt: TGTGCCACCAGCAGAGATCTTTTCGAAGGTGGGGCCAACGTCCTGACTTTC
cdr3_aa: CATSRDLFEGGANVLTF

j_call: TRBJ2-5
clone_size: few
v_call: TRBV7-2
d_call: .
cdr3_nt: TGTGCCAGCAGCTCACAGGGCCCTGGGGGGGAGACCCAGTACTTC
cdr3_aa: CASSSQGPGGETQYF

j_call: TRBJ2-6
clone_size: .
v_call: TRBV7-2
d_call: TRBD1
cdr3_nt: TGTGCCAGCAGCTTCCCGACAGGGTTGCCTGGGGTCAACGTCCTGACTTTC
cdr3_aa: CASSFPTGLPGVNVLTF

j_call: TRBJ2-7
clone_size: .
v_call: TRBV25-1
d_call: TRBD2
cdr3_nt: TGTGCCAGCAGTGACTTAGGACTAGCTGGCAATGAGCAGTACTTC
cdr3_aa: CASSDLGLAGNEQYF

j_call: TRBJ2-3
clone_size: .
v_call: TRBV15
d_call: .
cdr3_nt: TGTGCCACCAGCACATCCCAGCGGGTCAGCACAGATACGCAGTATTTT
cdr3_aa: CATSTSQRVSTDTQYF

j_call: TRBJ1-5
clone_size: .
v_call: TRBV6-1
d_call: .
cdr3_nt: TGTGCCAGCAGTGATTTCAGGGACGACCAGCCCCAGCATTTT
cdr3_aa: CASSDFRDDQPQHF

j_call: TRBJ2-7
clone_size: .
v_call: TRBV5-1
d_call: .
cdr3_nt: TGCGCCAGCCGTTACGGACAGAACTCCTACGAGCAGTACTTC
cdr3_aa: CASRYGQNSYEQYF

j_call: TRBJ1-2
clone_size: .
v_call: TRBV7-2
d_call: TRBD1
cdr3_nt: TGTGCCAGCAGCCCGGACAGGGGATCCCTTTATGGCTACACCTTC
cdr3_aa: CASSPDRGSLYGYTF

j_call: TRBJ2-7
clone_size: many
v_call: TRBV27
d_call: TRBD1
cdr3_nt: TGTGCCAGCAGTTTTGGGACAGGATCCTACGAGCAGTACTTC
cdr3_aa: CASSFGTGSYEQYF

j_call: TRBJ2-1
clone_size: .
v_call: TRBV19
d_call: TRBD1
cdr3_nt: TGTGCCAGTAGTATCGGGGACAGGGTAGATGAGCAGTTCTTC
cdr3_aa: CASSIGDRVDEQFF

j_call: TRBJ2-2
clone_size: .
v_call: TRBV10-3
d_call: TRBD2
cdr3_nt: TGTGCCACCTTGGGGCTAGCGGGAGTCACCGGGGAGCTGTTTTTT
cdr3_aa: CATLGLAGVTGELFF

j_call: TRBJ1-2
clone_size: .
v_call: TRBV6-5
d_call: TRBD1
cdr3_nt: TGTGCCAGCAGTTCCCAGACAGGGGGTGGGAGCTATGGCTACACCTTC
cdr3_aa: CASSSQTGGGSYGYTF

j_call: TRBJ2-3
clone_size: .
v_call: TRBV7-2
d_call: TRBD2
cdr3_nt: TGTGCCAGCAGCTTTAGGCAAGCGGGGCGCACAGATACGCAGTATTTT
cdr3_aa: CASSFRQAGRTDTQYF

j_call: TRBJ2-5
clone_size: few
v_call: TRBV4-3
d_call: TRBD2
cdr3_nt: TGCGCCAGCAGCCAAGAGGGGACTAGTAGAGAGACCCAGTACTTC
cdr3_aa: CASSQEGTSRETQYF

j_call: TRBJ2-4
clone_size: .
v_call: TRBV7-2
d_call: TRBD2
cdr3_nt: TGTGCCAGCGCTGGGGGGGGACCGAACATTCAGTACTTC
cdr3_aa: CASAGGGPNIQYF

j_call: TRBJ1-4
clone_size: few
v_call: TRBV5-1
d_call: .
cdr3_nt: TGCGCCAGCAGCCGCATAGGGACTAATGAAAAACTGTTTTTT
cdr3_aa: CASSRIGTNEKLFF

j_call: TRBJ2-1
clone_size: .
v_call: TRBV29-1
d_call: .
cdr3_nt: TGCAGCGTTAAATGGGGGAGGATCTACAATGAGCAGTTCTTC
cdr3_aa: CSVKWGRIYNEQFF

j_call: TRBJ2-1
clone_size: .
v_call: TRBV12-3/TRBV12-4
d_call: .
cdr3_nt: TGTGCCAGCAGCCGGGACTCCCTCCATGAGCAGTTCTTC
cdr3_aa: CASSRDSLHEQFF

j_call: TRBJ2-6
clone_size: few
v_call: TRBV4-3
d_call: TRBD2
cdr3_nt: TGCGCCAGCAGCCAAGATCTAGCGGGGGGGCCTGGGGCCAACGTCCTGACTTTC
cdr3_aa: CASSQDLAGGPGANVLTF

j_call: TRBJ2-6
clone_size: many
v_call: TRBV29-1
d_call: .
cdr3_nt: TGCAGCGCCGCCGGGACATCCCTCACTGGGGCCAACGTCCTGACTTTC
cdr3_aa: CSAAGTSLTGANVLTF

j_call: TRBJ2-7
clone_size: few
v_call: TRBV20-1
d_call: .
cdr3_nt: TGCAGTGCTATCCAGCAGAGCTCCTACGAGCAGTACTTC
cdr3_aa: CSAIQQSSYEQYF